This T cell receptor (beta chain) emerged from a study of PD-1 blockade in classical Hodgkin lymphoma. All trial patients relapsed after autologous stem cell transplantation. The method was immunoSEQ multiplex PCR; TCRdb's version includes in-frame clones alone and lacks a portion of them. The table records 90,000 to 100,000 clones, roughly nine tenths of them present only once. The specimen was peripheral blood mononuclear cells (PBMCs), collected before the second cycle of nivolumab. This receptor was identified in a human donor with classical Hodgkin lymphoma.

This CDR3 reads CASSLEGDYNEQFF. CDR3 sequence (DNA): TGTGCCAGCAGCTTGGAAGGGGACTACAATGAGCAGTTCTTC. The chain uses TRBV7-2 and TRBJ2-1, with D tentatively TRBD1 (5 bases). This CDR3 spans 14 amino acids. The germline V gene encodes CDR1 SGHTA and CDR2 FQGNSA. Deletions cut 3 bases from V and 3 bases from J, with 9 bases between.